These 24 T cell receptor beta chains were all obtained from the same sample, sequenced in a study of T cell repertoires in cytomegalovirus infection. TCRdb recomputed calls from the reads with MiXCR, one row per CDR3 protein. The sample lists 380,000 or so distinct CDR3 sequences; roughly 34% were seen once. What these receptors recognize is not known. The starting material was cultured PBMCs, obtained from culture after CMV antigen stimulation. Every receptor here comes from a human donor in good health (CMV status not recorded). Some clones in this sample may be carry-over from other donors' samples.

A single count supports this clonotype. The chain combines TRBV6-1 with TRBJ1-1; the D gene is possibly TRBD1 (6 bases). From germline, CDR1 is MNHNS and CDR2 SASEGT. V lost 7 bases and J lost 0, with 18 bases in between. The CDR3 consists of 16 residues. CDR3 residues: CASKQIQGSMNTEAFF. CDR3 in DNA: TGTGCCAGCAAACAAATACAGGGTTCAATGAACACTGAAGCTTTCTTT.

By share, this clonotype counts as medium-sized. The chain is built from TRBV24-1 and TRBJ1-5; 7 bases align to TRBD1. Germline trimming cut 9 bases from V and 1 base from J; bases unmatched to any gene: 2. The CDR3 runs 13 residues. Germline V gene data show CDR1 as KGHDR and CDR2 as SFDVKD. The CDR3 DNA reads as TGTGCCACCCAGGGACAGAGCAATCAGCCCCAGCATTTT. Protein sequence: CATQGQSNQPQHF.

This clonotype was seen a handful of times. The chain links TRBV7-2 to TRBJ2-1; D not resolved. Germline CDR1 reads SGHTA; CDR2 reads FQGNSA. CDR3 size: 17 residues. Trimming took off 5 bases at V and 0 bases at J, with 17 bases between the two ends. The DNA for the CDR3 is TGTGCCAGCAGCCTTAGGCCCGTACATAGCTCCTACAATGAGCAGTTCTTC. This translates into CASSLRPVHSSYNEQFF.

V and J are TRBV6-2 or TRBV6-3 and TRBJ2-7; D is perhaps TRBD1 (6 bases). CDR3 length equals 13 residues. The ends were cut back, 6 bases at V and 0 bases at J, with 9 bases in the middle. Germline loops: CDR1 MNHEY, CDR2 SVGEGT. CDR3 sequence reads: CASRIRGSYEQYV. The CDR3, as DNA: TGTGCCAGCAGGATCAGGGGCTCCTACGAGCAGTACGTC.

This clonotype was detected only a few times. This chain connects TRBV5-4 to TRBJ2-3; 14 bases align to TRBD2. Germline loops: CDR1 SGHNT, CDR2 YYREEE (reference sequence). J was trimmed by 4 bases and V by 4 bases; bases with no gene match: 8. CDR3 length: 17 residues. The CDR3 DNA sequence: TGTGCCAGCAGCCCTCAAGGACTAGCGGGAGGAGCAGATACGCAGTATTTT. Amino acid sequence: CASSPQGLAGGADTQYF. Looking up the rest from reference TRBV5-4 and TRBJ2-3 gives the full variable domain: ETGVTQSPTHLIKTRGQQVTLRCSSQSGHNTVSWYQQALGQGPQFIFQYYREEENGRGNFPPRFSGLQFPNYSSELNVNALELDDSALYLCASSPQGLAGGADTQYFGPGTRLTVL.

A few counts support this clonotype. V is TRBV12-3 or TRBV12-4 and J is TRBJ2-5; perhaps TRBD2 as D (6 bases). V lost 8 bases, J lost 4 bases, and 14 bases lay in between. There are 13 residues in the CDR3. The CDR3 reads CASASEGRETQYF. The CDR3 DNA reads TGTGCCAGCGCTTCGGAGGGGAGAGAGACCCAGTACTTC.

The rearrangement uses TRBV3-1 and TRBJ2-3; D not certain. V lost 3 bases and J lost 2, with 15 bases in between. The CDR3 has 16 residues. The V gene's germline CDR1 is LGHDT and CDR2 YNNKEL (reference sequence). CDR3 in amino acids: CASSHMMLVPTDTQYF. The CDR3 bases are TGTGCCAGCAGCCACATGATGTTGGTCCCCACAGATACGCAGTATTTT.

The chain has TRBV6-2 or TRBV6-3 and TRBJ2-1; 13 nucleotides line up with TRBD2. The germline V gene encodes CDR1 MNHEY and CDR2 SVGEGT. V shed 7 bases, J shed 5 bases, and the junction held 17 bases outside the gene matches. This CDR3 is built from 19 residues. The CDR3 region has the DNA TGTGCCAGCACCCTCGGGACTAGCGGACTAGCGGGAGTTCACAATGAGCAGTTCTTC. As protein: CASTLGTSGLAGVHNEQFF.

The chain links TRBV4-3 to TRBJ2-3; 9 positions match TRBD2. Germline values: CDR1 LGHNA, CDR2 YSLEER. J was trimmed by 3 bases and V by 0 bases; bases with no gene match: 7. CDR3 length: 17 amino acids. The CDR3 nucleotides read TGCGCCAGCAGCCAAGAAGATTGGAGCGGGAGGACAGATACGCAGTATTTT. Encoded protein: CASSQEDWSGRTDTQYF.

The chain carries TRBV2 and TRBJ1-5; D unresolved. Germline CDR1 SNHLY, CDR2 FYNNEI. V shed 6 bases and J shed 9 bases, with 12 bases lying between them. The CDR3 is 12 residues long. The CDR3 DNA reads TGTGCCAGCAGGGACTCCGGGCGGCCCCAGCATTTT. This sequence encodes CASRDSGRPQHF.

The chain links TRBV20-1 to TRBJ2-1, with 11 bases matching TRBD2. V lost 5 bases, J lost 5 bases, and 5 bases stayed unmatched. CDR1 and CDR2 from the germline V gene are DFQATT and SNEGSKA (reference sequence). This CDR3 has 14 amino acids. The CDR3 DNA sequence: TGCAGTGCTGCATTAGCGGGAGGGAACAATGAGCAGTTCTTC. This translates into CSAALAGGNNEQFF.

This clonotype came up many times. The chain recombines TRBV25-1 with TRBJ1-2; TRBD1 matches at 7 bases. CDR3 length: 15 residues. Trimming removed 3 bases from V and 2 bases from J; junction bases left unmatched: 6. In germline, CDR1 is MGHDK, CDR2 SYGVNS. The CDR3 loop reads CASSDTRQGNYGYTF. The CDR3 region has the DNA TGTGCCAGCAGTGACACGAGACAGGGCAACTATGGCTACACCTTC.

This chain joins TRBV28 and TRBJ1-1; D unresolved. The CDR3 loop spans 15 amino acids. Trimming took 6 bases from V and 1 from J, leaving 15 bases between them. Germline V gene data show CDR1 as MDHEN and CDR2 as SYDVKM. The CDR3 DNA is TGTGCCAGCAGCCCGGACGTAAGAGGGAACACTGAAGCTTTCTTT. Its translation: CASSPDVRGNTEAFF.

The rearrangement joins TRBV4-2 to TRBJ2-1; the D gene is possibly TRBD2 (5 bases). The CDR3 has 14 residues. Germline V lookup: CDR1 LGHNA, CDR2 YNFKEQ. V dropped 4 bases and J dropped 5 bases, with 12 bases sitting between them. As DNA, the CDR3 is TGTGCCAGCAGCCCCGGACTCGGGAACAATGAGCAGTTCTTC. This encodes CASSPGLGNNEQFF.

This clonotype was counted only a few times. The V call is TRBV12-3 or TRBV12-4, the J call TRBJ2-5, with TRBD2 identical over 8 bases. With V trimmed by 3 bases and J by 4 bases, 10 bases remained unmatched. This CDR3 spans 16 amino acids. In DNA, the CDR3 is TGTGCCAGCAGTTTTCTTCAGCGGGAGATTGGAGAGACCCAGTACTTC. This gives the protein CASSFLQREIGETQYF.

This chain uses TRBV4-1 with TRBJ1-1, with a tentative D call TRBD1 (5 bases). CDR3 length equals 17 residues. The V gene's germline CDR1 is MGHRA and CDR2 YSYEKL. With 1 base removed from V and 3 bases from J, the gap between germline ends came to 18 bases. This CDR3 is CASSQGARVLGDTEAFF. CDR3 nucleotides: TGCGCCAGCAGCCAAGGAGCTCGAGTATTAGGGGACACTGAAGCTTTCTTT.

In this sample, this clonotype turned up a few times. The V call is TRBV6-1, the J call TRBJ2-1, with D perhaps given as TRBD1 or TRBD2 (6 bases each). Per the germline V gene, CDR1 is MNHNS and CDR2 is SASEGT. The CDR3 has 13 amino acids. V was pared by 8 bases and J by 2 bases, with 10 bases between. For the CDR3, the DNA is TGTGCCAGCGCGGGACACCCCTACAATGAGCAGTTCTTC. The encoded protein is CASAGHPYNEQFF.

The CDR3 DNA follows: TGTGCCAGCAGTCCCGGATCACGCAACACCATATATTTT. Translated: CASSPGSRNTIYF. The chain employs TRBV6-6 and TRBJ1-3, with unresolved D. Trimming removed 5 bases from V and 7 bases from J, with 12 bases in between. Germline-derived CDR1 and CDR2 are MNHNY and SVGAGI (reference sequence). CDR3 length: 13 residues.

The V call is TRBV11-3, the J call TRBJ2-3; 8 bases agree with TRBD2. Germline values: CDR1 SGHNT, CDR2 YENEEA. The CDR3 has 15 residues. After removal of 5 bases from V and 2 bases from J, the junction contained 6 bases not matched to a gene. CDR3 loop: CASSPGGGNTDTQYF. The CDR3 DNA follows: TGTGCCAGCAGCCCCGGGGGGGGTAACACAGATACGCAGTATTTT.

V gene TRBV27 combines with J gene TRBJ1-2, with D possibly matching TRBD1 (5 bases). The CDR3 consists of 13 residues. Germline V gene data show CDR1 as MNHEY and CDR2 as SMNVEV (reference sequence). Trimming removed 3 bases from V and 5 bases from J, with 10 bases in between. CDR3 DNA: TGTGCCAGCAGTTTCAGGGATTTTTATGGCTACACCTTC. Translation: CASSFRDFYGYTF.

V gene TRBV19 combines with J gene TRBJ2-1, with D hard to call. Trimming shortened V by 5 bases and J by 2 bases, and 4 bases separated the two germline ends. The CDR3 is 12 amino acids. CDR1 and CDR2 from the germline V gene are LNHDA and SQIVND (reference sequence). The CDR3 nucleotides read TGTGCCAGTAGTGAGACCTACAATGAGCAGTTCTTC. Amino acid sequence: CASSETYNEQFF. Full variable domain (rest looked up from reference TRBV19 and TRBJ2-1): DGGITQSPKYLFRKEGQNVTLSCEQNLNHDAMYWYRQDPGQGLRLIYYSQIVNDFQKGDIAEGYSVSREKKESFPLTVTSAQKNPTAFYLCASSETYNEQFFGPGTRLTVL.

V and J are TRBV7-2 and TRBJ2-7; possibly TRBD1 for D (5 bases). In germline, CDR1 is SGHTA, CDR2 FQGNSA. The CDR3 loop spans 15 amino acids. Trimming stripped 4 bases from V and 2 bases from J, with 15 bases between. The CDR3 bases are TGTGCCAGCAGCTCGGACACCTTCCATACCTACGAGCAGTACTTC. Protein sequence: CASSSDTFHTYEQYF. Based on the CDR3 plus reference TRBV7-2 and TRBJ2-7, the full variable domain is GAGVSQSPSNKVTEKGKDVELRCDPISGHTALYWYRQSLGQGLEFLIYFQGNSAPDKSGLPSDRFSAERTGGSVSTLTIQRTQQEDSAVYLCASSSDTFHTYEQYFGPGTRLTVT.

This clonotype occurred many times. The J gene is TRBJ2-1, the V gene TRBV11-2, with TRBD2 matching over 11 bases. This CDR3 region has 15 residues. Germline assignment: CDR1 SGHAT and CDR2 FQNNGV. The trim removed 4 bases at V and 4 bases at J, leaving 3 bases unmatched. This CDR3 reads CASSSLAGGYNEQFF. CDR3 DNA sequence: TGTGCCAGCAGCTCATTAGCGGGAGGGTACAATGAGCAGTTCTTC.

The table lists this clonotype with many counts. The rearrangement links TRBV7-2 to TRBJ2-3; unclear D gene. V was clipped by 2 bases and J by 0 bases, with 18 bases between them. Germline assignment: CDR1 SGHTA and CDR2 FQGNSA. The CDR3 totals 18 residues. The CDR3 DNA reads TGTGCCAGCAGCTTAACTTGGGATGTGGTGATTAGCACAGATACGCAGTATTTT. Translated: CASSLTWDVVISTDTQYF.